This T cell receptor beta chain came from a study of blood T cell repertoires in COVID-19. The V gene's germline CDR1 is SGHTA and CDR2 FQGNSA. The V segment lost 5 bases and the J segment 4 bases; nucleotides outside the gene matches: 6. The length of the CDR3 is 16 residues. Authors' analysis steps: Amplified reference gene primers provided the basis for estimating nucleated cell counts. Method: immunoSEQ multiplex PCR; TCRdb's copy keeps in-frame clones and lacks some. Clone size and V and J calls were adopted from that table, with D and trimming inferred from the DNA. This table has fewer than 350,000 clones, approximately 91% appearing once. This clone was counted once.

This TCR came from a woman between 40 and 55 years old with acute COVID-19. The specimen was PBMCs or T cells enriched from blood (not recorded which). V usage is TRBV7-2 and J usage is TRBJ2-3; 13 positions match TRBD2. The CDR3 reads CASSHRTSGGADTQYF. The CDR3 DNA is TGTGCCAGCAGCCACCGGACTAGCGGGGGAGCAGATACGCAGTATTTT.